The 12 T cell receptor beta chains below come from one sample, sequenced in a study of CD8+CD57+ T cells in acquired aplastic anemia. Profiles of TCR beta VDJ and CDR3 were generated from a genomic DNA template. Each CDR3 protein is one row after TCRdb ran MiXCR on the reads. The sample comprises 150,000 to 200,000 distinct CDR3 sequences, 47% of which are singletons, and approximately 3% rests with the top ten. Flow cytometry had shown expanded CD8+CD57+ cells in the patients chosen for sequencing. The sequenced material came from sorted CD4+, CD8+, or CD8+CD57+ T cells (not recorded which) from PBMCs. Receptor source: a human donor with aplastic anemia.

This clonotype was recorded once. The genes are TRBV11-2 and TRBJ2-3; 8 positions agree with TRBD2. The trim removed 5 bases at V and 1 base at J, leaving 5 bases unmatched. Per germline, CDR1 SGHAT and CDR2 FQNNGV. This CDR3 has 15 residues. CDR3 nucleotides: TGTGCCAGCAGCCCTTGGACTAGCCGCACAGATACGCAGTATTTT. Translated: CASSPWTSRTDTQYF.

This clonotype is medium-sized by share. This rearrangement joins TRBV20-1 to TRBJ2-2; 11 nucleotides agree with TRBD2. The CDR3 is 16 residues long. Germline lookup yields CDR1 DFQATT and CDR2 SNEGSKA (reference sequence). V dropped 0 bases and J dropped 1; count of bases not matched to a gene: 1. Here the CDR3 reads CSARDGTSGNTGELFF. Here the CDR3 DNA reads TGCAGTGCTAGAGATGGGACTAGCGGGAACACCGGGGAGCTGTTTTTT.

The table lists this clonotype with many counts. The chain links TRBV7-8 to TRBJ2-5; D gene unclear. The CDR3 is 14 residues long. CDR1 is SGHVS, CDR2 FQNEAQ, per germline. V shed 3 bases and J shed 1 base, with 9 bases lying between them. CDR3 nucleotide sequence: TGTGCCAGCAGCTTGAACTACATCCAAGAGACCCAGTACTTC. It specifies CASSLNYIQETQYF.

This clonotype has at least ten counts. This chain connects TRBV6-1 to TRBJ1-2, with a tentative D call TRBD1 (5 bases). The CDR3 consists of 13 residues. Germline lookup yields CDR1 MNHNS and CDR2 SASEGT. V was shortened by 4 bases and J by 7 bases, with 13 bases between the two germline ends. The CDR3 sequence: CASSVDGAVGYTF. The CDR3 region has the DNA TGTGCCAGCAGTGTAGATGGGGCAGTTGGCTACACCTTC.

This clonotype has just one count. V is TRBV15 and J is TRBJ2-7; TRBD2 aligns across 11 bases. V shed 1 base and J 6 bases; nucleotides not matched to a gene: 5. The CDR3 is 15 amino acids. Germline V gives CDR1 LNHNV, CDR2 YYDKDF (reference sequence). CDR3 in amino acids: CATSRVLAGGGEQYF. In DNA, the CDR3 is TGTGCCACCAGCAGAGTGCTAGCGGGAGGAGGCGAGCAGTACTTC.

This clonotype was seen just once. A much larger clone sits a single nucleotide away, making a read error possible. This chain links TRBV6-2 or TRBV6-3 with TRBJ1-1, with D unclear. The CDR3 totals 14 residues. Germline V gives CDR1 MNHEY, CDR2 SVGEGT. This CDR3 is CASSYRSMNTGAFF. The CDR3 nucleotides read TGTGCCAGCAGTTACCGGTCTATGAACACTGGAGCTTTCTTT.

This clonotype was picked up many times. The chain has TRBV19 and TRBJ2-1; D is possibly TRBD1 or TRBD2 (5 bases each). The V gene lost 8 bases and the J gene lost 4 bases, with 18 bases spanning the gap. Germline-derived CDR1 and CDR2 are LNHDA and SQIVND (reference sequence). CDR3 length equals 15 residues. For the CDR3, the DNA is TGTGCCAGTCTAGACCCGGGGACGGATTACAATGAGCAGTTCTTC. This encodes CASLDPGTDYNEQFF.

V is TRBV19 and J is TRBJ2-7; D might be TRBD1 or TRBD2, each matching 6 bases. Trimming shortened V by 3 bases and J by 7 bases, and 10 bases separated the two germline ends. CDR1 LNHDA and CDR2 SQIVND come from the germline V gene (reference sequence). The CDR3 has 12 residues. The CDR3, as DNA: TGTGCCAGTAGTATCGGGGGCGGGGAGCAGTACTTC. It encodes CASSIGGGEQYF.

The chain carries TRBV29-1 and TRBJ2-7; 8 bases agree with TRBD2. The CDR3 loop spans 10 amino acids. Trimming took 7 bases from V and 8 from J; bases not matched to a gene: 4. Germline CDR1 and CDR2: SQVTM and ANQGSEA. DNA for the CDR3: TGCAGCGGGTATAGCGGGAAGCAGTACTTC. As protein: CSGYSGKQYF.

Comment on this clonotype: A single base separates this from a much larger clone, so it may be a read error. J is TRBJ1-1 and V is TRBV2; no clear D gene. Germline values: CDR1 SNHLY, CDR2 FYNNEI. The CDR3 runs to 16 residues. CDR3 nucleotides: TGTGCCAACAGTGAACCGAAAGTTTCAGGGAACACTGAAGCTTTCTTT. Translation gives CANSEPKVSGNTEAFF. Full variable domain (outside the CDR3, taken from reference TRBV2 and TRBJ1-1): EPEVTQTPSHQVTQMGQEVILRCVPISNHLYFYWYRQILGQKVEFLVSFYNNEISEKSEIFDDQFSVERPDGSNFTLKIRSTKLEDSAMYFCANSEPKVSGNTEAFFGQGTRLTVV.

The rearrangement uses TRBV4-2 and TRBJ1-4; 9 positions agree with TRBD1. With 4 bases clipped from V and 3 bases from J, the junction kept 9 bases outside the gene matches. CDR3 length equals 17 residues. Germline CDR1 and CDR2: LGHNA and YNFKEQ. The CDR3 spells CASSPSRDREANEKLFF. CDR3 sequence (DNA): TGTGCCAGCAGCCCGTCCCGGGACAGGGAGGCTAATGAAAAACTGTTTTTT.

The V call is TRBV24-1, the J call TRBJ1-1; D is uncertain. The germline CDR1 and CDR2 sequences are KGHDR and SFDVKD. The CDR3 length is 13 residues. Deletions cut 7 bases from V and 1 base from J, with 9 bases between. CDR3 region: CATRAPANTEAFF. The CDR3 DNA follows: TGTGCCACCAGAGCGCCAGCGAACACTGAAGCTTTCTTT.